This record concerns one TCR beta chain sequence. The target antigen is unknown. The data originate from a study of a mutant IDH1 vaccine in newly diagnosed glioma. Study-wide background: Vaccines began 4-6 weeks after radiotherapy alone, or with temozolomide cycles.

The CDR3 has 15 amino acids. CDR1 and CDR2 from the germline V gene are SEHNR and FQNEAQ (reference sequence). V was pared by 4 bases and J by 0 bases, with 10 bases between. Assay used: immunoSEQ multiplex PCR; TCRdb lists only in-frame clones, some missing. The repertoire holds approximately 40,000 clones, with about four fifths as singletons. Stated time point: week 11, during vaccination. Each dose of the vaccine consisted of 300 ug of mutant IDH1 20-mer peptide, with topical imiquimod. The source is a man aged 40-55 years with glioma. The chain recombines TRBV7-9 with TRBJ2-4; D unclear. This sample comprised PBMCs, obtained from a glioma patient whose treatment included an IDH1 peptide vaccine. The CDR3 region is CASSSFELAKNIQYF. In nucleotides, the CDR3 is TGTGCCAGCAGCTCGTTCGAACTAGCCAAAAACATTCAGTACTTC.